Detailed here is one T cell receptor beta chain. This entry comes from a study of monozygotic twins with inflammatory bowel disease. TCRdb reprocessed the 5' RACE reads and reports one entry per CDR3 protein, with no DNA. Its listing shows 190,000 or so distinct CDR3 sequences. Source material: blood. This sequence originates from a human donor with ulcerative colitis or Crohn's disease, or a healthy co-twin of an affected twin (not recorded which).

CDR3 loop: CASSLGGTVRGEQYF. V usage is TRBV7-2 and J usage is TRBJ2-7; TCRdb gives TRBD1 as the D gene, but with no DNA this cannot be confirmed. This CDR3 is 15 amino acids long. Germline-derived CDR1 and CDR2 are SGHTA and FQGNSA.